This TCR beta chain was recovered during a study of cytomegalovirus exposure and HLA in healthy donors. The PCR made use of 60 Vbeta and 13 Jbeta primers. Method: immunoSEQ multiplex PCR; TCRdb's copy keeps in-frame clones and lacks some. The sample includes over 200,000 clones, 85% to 90% of them seen just once. The CDR3 runs to 17 residues. V was shortened by 5 bases and J by 0 bases, with 18 bases between the two germline ends. The germline CDR1 and CDR2 sequences are SNHLY and FYNNEI. The V call is TRBV2, the J call TRBJ2-3; TRBD2 is a possible D gene (5 bases). This receptor was identified in a human donor in good health. Sequencing input: PBMCs. The CDR3 region has the DNA TGTGCCAGCAGTCCAAGCCGGCTAGCCGCTAGCACAGATACGCAGTATTTT. It yields the protein CASSPSRLAASTDTQYF.